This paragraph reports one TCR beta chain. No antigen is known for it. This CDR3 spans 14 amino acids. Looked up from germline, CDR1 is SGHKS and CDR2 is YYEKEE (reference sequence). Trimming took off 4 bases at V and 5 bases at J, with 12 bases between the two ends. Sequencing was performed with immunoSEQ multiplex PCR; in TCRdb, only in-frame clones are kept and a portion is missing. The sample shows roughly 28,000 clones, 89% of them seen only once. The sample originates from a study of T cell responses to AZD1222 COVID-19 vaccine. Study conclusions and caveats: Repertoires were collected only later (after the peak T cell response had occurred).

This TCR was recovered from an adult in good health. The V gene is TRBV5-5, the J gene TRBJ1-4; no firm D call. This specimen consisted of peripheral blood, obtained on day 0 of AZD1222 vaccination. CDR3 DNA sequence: TGTGCCAGCAGCGGGCACAACCTGAATGAAAAACTGTTTTTT. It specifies CASSGHNLNEKLFF.